The 29 T cell receptor beta chains reported below all come from one sample, sequenced in a study of CD8 T cells in Susac syndrome. Random hexamers primed reverse transcription of 0.5 to 1 ug RNA. One entry per CDR3 protein, called by TCRdb with MiXCR from the immunoSEQ multiplex PCR reads. Of about 120,000 distinct CDR3 sequences listed, roughly 94% are singletons. Sample: CD4+ T cells from PBMCs. These receptors were taken from a human donor in good health.

For this clonotype: One junction end does not reproduce the germline sequence, and a read error may be involved. The CDR3 sequence: CASRYSRGTRANEQFF. For the CDR3, the DNA is TGTGCCAGCAGATACTCGCGAGGAACTCGGGCCAATGAGCAGTTCTTC. The V and J genes are TRBV6-2 or TRBV6-3 and TRBJ2-1, with D unclear. The CDR3 is 16 amino acids. The germline gives CDR1 MNHEY, CDR2 SVGEGT.

The chain links TRBV7-9 to TRBJ2-7; no definite D call. Germline assignment: CDR1 SEHNR and CDR2 FQNEAQ (reference sequence). V gave up 3 bases and J gave up 6 bases, with 18 bases separating them. CDR3 length: 15 residues. The DNA for the CDR3 is TGTGCCAGCAGCTTCCAGGACCGTCTATGGGGCGAGCAGTACTTC. This codes for CASSFQDRLWGEQYF. Full variable domain (missing parts from reference TRBV7-9 and TRBJ2-7): DTGVSQNPRHKITKRGQNVTFRCDPISEHNRLYWYRQTLGQGPEFLTYFQNEAQLEKSRLLSDRFSAERPKGSFSTLEIQRTEQGDSAMYLCASSFQDRLWGEQYFGPGTRLTVT.

This chain joins TRBV12-3 or TRBV12-4 and TRBJ2-7; the match to TRBD1 covers 7 bases. Unmatched junction bases numbered 18, after V lost 0 bases and J lost 4 bases. The CDR3 spans 19 residues. The CDR3 DNA reads as TGTGCCAGCAGTTTAGCGCTAACCCTGGAGCTAGGGGGCAGGTACGAGCAGTACTTC. Amino acid sequence: CASSLALTLELGGRYEQYF.

The chain uses TRBV2 and TRBJ2-5, with 11 bases that match TRBD1. The germline V gene has CDR1 SNHLY and CDR2 FYNNEI. The V gene end was trimmed by 6 bases and the J gene end by 2 bases; junction bases not matched to a gene: 8. The CDR3 covers 16 residues. The CDR3 coding sequence is TGTGCCAGCAGCTTCCCGGGACAGGGGGTTCAAGAGACCCAGTACTTC. It translates to CASSFPGQGVQETQYF.

V and J are TRBV5-1 and TRBJ2-3, with 7 nucleotides matching TRBD2. Germline V CDR1 and CDR2: SGHRS, YFSETQ. The CDR3 covers 16 residues. V trimming: 0 bases; J trimming: 1 base; junction bases outside the gene matches: 5. The CDR3 DNA sequence: TGCGCCAGCAGCTTGGAGCGGGGAGGGGGCACAGATACGCAGTATTTT. Encoded protein: CASSLERGGGTDTQYF.

The chain uses TRBV24-1 and TRBJ1-2; the match to TRBD1 covers 9 bases. The trim removed 5 bases at V and 5 bases at J, leaving 5 bases unmatched. Germline CDR1 and CDR2: KGHDR and SFDVKD. This CDR3 is built from 14 residues. CDR3 region: CATSAGDRAYGYTF. CDR3 nucleotide sequence: TGTGCCACCAGTGCAGGGGACAGGGCGTATGGCTACACCTTC.

The chain uses TRBV5-6 and TRBJ1-5; tentatively, D is TRBD1 (5 bases). CDR1 and CDR2 from the germline V gene are SGHDT and YYEEEE. V lost 0 bases and J 1 base, leaving 17 bases between the germline ends. The CDR3 totals 18 residues. The CDR3 nucleotides are TGTGCCAGCAGCTTGGCGGGGGATCCCCGTATGAGCAATCAGCCCCAGCATTTT. As protein: CASSLAGDPRMSNQPQHF. The full variable domain, in which reference TRBV5-6 and TRBJ1-5 provide the parts outside the CDR3, is DAGVTQSPTHLIKTRGQQVTLRCSPKSGHDTVSWYQQALGQGPQFIFQYYEEEERQRGNFPDRFSGHQFPNYSSELNVNALLLGDSALYLCASSLAGDPRMSNQPQHFGDGTRLSIL.

The chain couples TRBV20-1 to TRBJ2-4, with 12 nucleotides matching TRBD2. Germline V lookup: CDR1 DFQATT, CDR2 SNEGSKA (reference sequence). With 0 bases clipped from V and 14 bases from J, the junction kept 8 bases outside the gene matches. The CDR3 is made up of 14 amino acids. The CDR3 reads CSAREETSGSGEYF. The CDR3 DNA sequence: TGCAGTGCTAGAGAAGAGACTAGCGGGAGTGGAGAGTACTTC.

The rearrangement links TRBV24-1 to TRBJ1-5; unclear D gene. V was cut by 2 bases and J by 0 bases, with 25 bases left in between. CDR1 is KGHDR and CDR2 is SFDVKD in the germline V gene. This CDR3 has 21 amino acids. The CDR3 DNA reads TGTGCCACCAGTGATTCCACCGATACCGGGATCATTCCTTTTAGCAATCAGCCCCAGCATTTT. Amino acids: CATSDSTDTGIIPFSNQPQHF.

V gene TRBV7-2 combines with J gene TRBJ2-3, with 8 bases fitting TRBD2. This CDR3 has 16 amino acids. The germline V gene encodes CDR1 SGHTA and CDR2 FQGNSA. Germline trimming cut 6 bases from V and 0 bases from J; bases unmatched to any gene: 8. DNA for the CDR3: TGTGCCAGCAGACGGGGGGGCACAGCTAGCACAGATACGCAGTATTTT. Amino acids: CASRRGGTASTDTQYF.

The chain is built from TRBV4-2 and TRBJ2-3; no reliable D call. CDR1 and CDR2 from the germline V gene are LGHNA and YNFKEQ. This CDR3 region has 14 residues. V lost 0 bases and J 4 bases, leaving 8 bases between the germline ends. The CDR3, as DNA: TGTGCCAGCAGCCAAGATAAAAACGCAGATACGCAGTATTTT. It codes for CASSQDKNADTQYF.

The V call is TRBV28, the J call TRBJ1-6; D might be TRBD1 (5 bases). This CDR3 is 13 amino acids long. The V and J ends lost 6 bases and 14 bases respectively, with 17 bases between them. In germline, CDR1 is MDHEN, CDR2 SYDVKM. The CDR3 is CASSDGGFSTLHF. The CDR3, as DNA: TGTGCCAGCAGCGACGGGGGATTTAGCACCCTCCACTTT.

The chain combines TRBV3-1 with TRBJ2-3, with D unclear. There are 12 residues in the CDR3. CDR1 is LGHDT and CDR2 is YNNKEL in the germline V gene (reference sequence). Trimming shortened V by 4 bases and J by 3 bases, and 5 bases separated the two germline ends. The CDR3 sequence: CASSRSTDTQYF. In DNA, the CDR3 is TGTGCCAGCAGCCGGAGTACAGATACGCAGTATTTT.

The V gene is TRBV9, the J gene TRBJ2-2, with 8 bases matching TRBD1. Germline lookup yields CDR1 SGDLS and CDR2 YYNGEE. The V gene end was trimmed by 3 bases and the J gene end by 7 bases; junction bases not matched to a gene: 2. The CDR3 is 13 amino acids. The CDR3 reads CASSGTGIGELFF. In nucleotides, the CDR3 is TGTGCCAGCAGCGGGACAGGGATCGGGGAGCTGTTTTTT.

The chain links TRBV18 to TRBJ2-1, with TRBD1 identical over 9 bases. CDR3 length: 15 residues. After removal of 4 bases from V and 4 bases from J, the junction contained 5 bases not matched to a gene. Germline V CDR1 and CDR2: KGHSH, LQKENI. The CDR3 is CASSRQGGTYNEQFF. The CDR3 DNA reads as TGTGCCAGCTCACGACAGGGGGGAACGTACAATGAGCAGTTCTTC.

The chain is built from TRBV29-1 and TRBJ2-7; D uncertain. The V end lost 7 bases, the J end lost 7 bases, and 5 bases lay between the germline ends. Looked up from germline, CDR1 is SQVTM and CDR2 is ANQGSEA. The CDR3 runs 8 residues. The DNA of the CDR3 is TGCAGCGACAGAGAGCAGTACTTC. This gives the protein CSDREQYF.

This chain links TRBV15 with TRBJ2-7; D may match TRBD1 or TRBD2 (5 bases each). There are 15 residues in the CDR3. Germline values: CDR1 LNHNV, CDR2 YYDKDF (reference sequence). V lost 3 bases and J 5 bases, leaving 17 bases between the germline ends. The CDR3 nucleotides are TGTGCCACCAGCAGGAACCGGGAAGGGGTCCACGAGCAGTACTTC. Residues: CATSRNREGVHEQYF. The full variable domain, completed using reference TRBV15 and TRBJ2-7, is DAMVIQNPRYQVTQFGKPVTLSCSQTLNHNVMYWYQQKSSQAPKLLFHYYDKDFNNEADTPDNFQSRRPNTSFCFLDIRSPGLGDTAMYLCATSRNREGVHEQYFGPGTRLTVT.

The J gene is TRBJ2-1, the V gene TRBV29-1, with 8 nucleotides matching TRBD1. The CDR3 extends over 14 amino acids. Germline V gives CDR1 SQVTM, CDR2 ANQGSEA. With 7 bases clipped from V and 4 bases from J, the junction kept 9 bases outside the gene matches. The CDR3 reads CSAPGQDFYNEQFF. CDR3 nucleotide sequence: TGCAGCGCCCCGGGACAGGACTTTTACAATGAGCAGTTCTTC.

The rearrangement uses TRBV3-1 and TRBJ2-3; no clear D. Germline CDR1 is LGHDT and CDR2 is YNNKEL (reference sequence). The CDR3 totals 13 residues. V was trimmed by 5 bases and J by 5 bases, leaving 11 bases between them. The CDR3 DNA follows: TGTGCCAGCAGCTCGACCCTCGGAGATACGCAGTATTTT. It is translated as CASSSTLGDTQYF.

The V call is TRBV19, the J call TRBJ2-3, with 7 bases identical to TRBD1. The CDR3 consists of 15 residues. The germline gives CDR1 LNHDA, CDR2 SQIVND (reference sequence). V trimming: 8 bases; J trimming: 1 base; junction bases outside the gene matches: 9. CDR3 loop: CASGIRDRGTDTQYF. CDR3 nucleotides: TGTGCCAGTGGAATCCGGGACAGAGGCACAGATACGCAGTATTTT.

V usage is TRBV5-6 and J usage is TRBJ2-4, with D uncertain. There are 16 residues in the CDR3. Between the trimmed V and J ends, which lost 1 base and 1 base, there was a span of 12 bases. Germline assignment: CDR1 SGHDT and CDR2 YYEEEE. The CDR3 loop is CASSLPELVAKNIQYF. In DNA, the CDR3 is TGTGCCAGCAGCTTGCCCGAGCTTGTTGCCAAAAACATTCAGTACTTC.

The chain has TRBV7-6 and TRBJ2-1; D unclear. V gave up 5 bases and J gave up 8 bases, with 10 bases separating them. Germline lookup yields CDR1 SGHVS and CDR2 FNYEAQ. CDR3 size: 12 residues. This CDR3 reads CASSIRSYEQFF. CDR3 in DNA: TGTGCCAGCAGCATTCGTAGCTATGAGCAGTTCTTC.

The gene calls are TRBV29-1 and TRBJ2-5; 10 bases match TRBD2. CDR3 size: 13 residues. Germline V gene lookup returns CDR1 SQVTM and CDR2 ANQGSEA. Losses at the gene ends were 5 bases for V and 4 bases for J; bases not matched to a gene: 4. CDR3 nucleotides: TGCAGCGTTCTAGCGGGAGCCCCAGAGACCCAGTACTTC. Its protein product is CSVLAGAPETQYF. The whole variable domain, filled in from reference TRBV29-1 and TRBJ2-5, reads SAVISQKPSRDICQRGTSLTIQCQVDSQVTMMFWYRQQPGQSLTLIATANQGSEATYESGFVIDKFPISRPNLTFSTLTVSNMSPEDSSIYLCSVLAGAPETQYFGPGTRLLVL.

The chain joins TRBV3-1 to TRBJ2-7, with D possibly matching TRBD2 (6 bases). The V end was cut by 4 bases, the J end by 2 bases, with 12 bases between. This CDR3 has 14 residues. Germline V lookup: CDR1 LGHDT, CDR2 YNNKEL (reference sequence). The CDR3, as DNA: TGTGCCAGCAGCCCTTCCGGGACTCCCTACGAGCAGTACTTC. Its translation is CASSPSGTPYEQYF.

In its sample, this clonotype was seen a few times. V and J are TRBV7-2 and TRBJ2-7, with 7 bases fitting TRBD1. The germline CDR1 and CDR2 sequences are SGHTA and FQGNSA. V was pared by 3 bases and J by 3 bases, with 5 bases of the junction left unmatched. The CDR3 spans 14 residues. CDR3 protein: CASSLGTADYEQYF. CDR3 nucleotides: TGTGCCAGCAGCTTGGGGACAGCTGACTACGAGCAGTACTTC. Using reference TRBV7-2 and TRBJ2-7 for the parts outside the CDR3, the full variable domain is GAGVSQSPSNKVTEKGKDVELRCDPISGHTALYWYRQSLGQGLEFLIYFQGNSAPDKSGLPSDRFSAERTGGSVSTLTIQRTQQEDSAVYLCASSLGTADYEQYFGPGTRLTVT.

This clonotype has a single count. CDR3 loop: CASSQDLWRESRNEQFF. The CDR3 DNA reads TGTGCCAGCAGCCAAGATCTGTGGCGGGAGTCTCGGAATGAGCAGTTCTTC. J is TRBJ2-1 and V is TRBV4-2; 7 nucleotides agree with TRBD2. CDR3 length equals 17 residues. Germline CDR1 LGHNA, CDR2 YNFKEQ. After removal of 0 bases from V and 7 bases from J, the junction contained 12 bases not matched to a gene.

This chain uses TRBV9 with TRBJ2-6; possible D gene TRBD1, 6 bases. V lost 7 bases and J 0 bases, leaving 11 bases between the germline ends. Germline V CDR1 and CDR2: SGDLS, YYNGEE. The CDR3 totals 15 residues. The CDR3, as DNA: TGTGCCAGCGGGACACCCTCCTCTGGGGCCAACGTCCTGACTTTC. It is translated as CASGTPSSGANVLTF.

This rearrangement joins TRBV7-3 to TRBJ2-1, with 10 bases matching TRBD2. Germline trimming cut 6 bases from V and 10 bases from J; bases unmatched to any gene: 9. CDR1 SGHTA and CDR2 FQGTGA come from the germline V gene. This CDR3 comprises 14 residues. The CDR3 protein is CASSREGLAREQFF. The CDR3 DNA follows: TGTGCCAGCAGTAGAGAGGGACTAGCGCGAGAGCAGTTCTTC. Full variable domain (missing parts from reference TRBV7-3 and TRBJ2-1): GAGVSQTPSNKVTEKGKYVELRCDPISGHTALYWYRQSLGQGPEFLIYFQGTGAADDSGLPNDRFFAVRPEGSVSTLKIQRTERGDSAVYLCASSREGLAREQFFGPGTRLTVL.

The V call is TRBV7-2, the J call TRBJ1-6; tentative D call: TRBD1 (5 bases). Per germline, CDR1 SGHTA and CDR2 FQGNSA. This CDR3 contains 15 residues. Trimming removed 0 bases from V and 7 bases from J, with 10 bases in between. In nucleotides, the CDR3 is TGTGCCAGCAGCTTAGCGGCCGGGGCCAATTCACCCCTCCACTTT. Residues: CASSLAAGANSPLHF.